The 21 T cell receptor beta chains below were found in one sample sequenced in a study of cytomegalovirus exposure and HLA in healthy donors. TCRdb keeps only in-frame clones here, not all; method: immunoSEQ multiplex PCR. The data hold around 50,000 clones, with 90% to 95% observed a single time. Sample: PBMCs. These receptors all stem from a woman aged 18-29 years in good health and CMV-seropositive.

J is TRBJ1-5 and V is TRBV7-2, with 9 bases fitting TRBD1. The CDR3 spans 17 residues. Germline V gene sequence: CDR1 SGHTA, CDR2 FQGNSA. V was clipped by 1 base and J by 1 base; unmatched bases: 5. CDR3 region: CASSLGTGAYSNQPQHF. The CDR3 coding sequence is TGTGCCAGCAGCTTAGGGACAGGGGCGTACAGCAATCAGCCCCAGCATTTT. Complete variable domain (other parts from reference TRBV7-2 and TRBJ1-5): GAGVSQSPSNKVTEKGKDVELRCDPISGHTALYWYRQSLGQGLEFLIYFQGNSAPDKSGLPSDRFSAERTGGSVSTLTIQRTQQEDSAVYLCASSLGTGAYSNQPQHFGDGTRLSIL.

The chain joins TRBV5-4 to TRBJ2-1; 14 bases align to TRBD2. CDR1 and CDR2 (germline): SGHNT, YYREEE (reference sequence). The CDR3 sequence is 19 residues long. With 4 bases clipped from V and 3 bases from J, the junction kept 12 bases outside the gene matches. The CDR3 loop is CASSRVKGTSGRIYNEQFF. The CDR3, as DNA: TGTGCCAGCAGCCGTGTCAAGGGGACTAGCGGGAGAATCTACAATGAGCAGTTCTTC.

J is TRBJ1-2 and V is TRBV28, with a tentative D call TRBD1 (5 bases). CDR3 length: 15 residues. Germline values: CDR1 MDHEN, CDR2 SYDVKM. Between the trimmed V and J ends, which lost 5 bases and 1 base, there was a span of 14 bases. The CDR3 DNA is TGTGCCAGCAGTCCAGGGACTACCCTTAACTATGGCTACACCTTC. Amino acid sequence: CASSPGTTLNYGYTF.

The rearrangement uses TRBV29-1 and TRBJ2-3, with 8 bases fitting TRBD2. Trimming cost V 4 bases and J 7 bases; bases outside gene matches: 13. This CDR3 is built from 15 residues. CDR1 is SQVTM, CDR2 ANQGSEA, per germline. Here the CDR3 DNA reads TGCAGCGTTGGATTTCCTAGCGGGTCCAGTTATACGCAGTATTTT. Protein sequence: CSVGFPSGSSYTQYF.

The chain couples TRBV27 to TRBJ1-5; 8 bases fit TRBD1. Germline CDR1 reads MNHEY; CDR2 reads SMNVEV (reference sequence). The ends lost 5 bases at V and 4 bases at J; junction bases unmatched: 10. This CDR3 is 16 amino acids long. In nucleotides, the CDR3 is TGTGCCAGCAGTCCGAGCCCAGGGGGCCGGAATCAGCCCCAGCATTTT. As protein: CASSPSPGGRNQPQHF.

The chain recombines TRBV28 with TRBJ2-1, with 9 bases matching TRBD1. CDR1 and CDR2 from the germline V gene are MDHEN and SYDVKM. V lost 2 bases, J lost 5 bases, and 4 bases stayed unmatched. This CDR3 region has 15 residues. The CDR3 coding sequence is TGTGCCAGCAGTTTAAACAGGGGGCGAAACAATGAGCAGTTCTTC. Translating gives CASSLNRGRNNEQFF.

The V gene is TRBV18, the J gene TRBJ1-2, with 7 bases matching TRBD1. Trimming cost V 1 base and J 6 bases; bases outside gene matches: 11. The CDR3 covers 16 residues. Germline values: CDR1 KGHSH, CDR2 LQKENI. The CDR3 loop reads CASSPLPGQSLNGYTF. In DNA, the CDR3 is TGTGCCAGCTCACCACTCCCGGGACAGAGCTTAAATGGCTACACCTTC.

J is TRBJ2-7 and V is TRBV25-1; 7 nucleotides line up with TRBD1. The CDR3 is 13 amino acids. Trimming removed 6 bases from V and 0 bases from J; junction bases left unmatched: 2. Germline V CDR1 and CDR2: MGHDK, SYGVNS. CDR3 nucleotide sequence: TGTGCCAGCAGGGGACAGAGCTCCTACGAGCAGTACTTC. Translated, it gives CASRGQSSYEQYF.

The genes are TRBV6-5 and TRBJ2-7; 7 bases are a match to TRBD2. Trimming took 4 bases from V and 1 from J; bases not matched to a gene: 10. CDR3 length: 16 amino acids. The V gene's germline CDR1 is MNHEY and CDR2 SVGAGI. The CDR3 region is CASSSASGGHSYEQYF. The CDR3 DNA follows: TGTGCCAGCAGTTCCGCCTCGGGAGGCCATTCCTACGAGCAGTACTTC.

V gene TRBV5-1 combines with J gene TRBJ1-3; D is possibly TRBD1 (6 bases). The CDR3 is made up of 16 amino acids. Germline V CDR1 and CDR2: SGHRS, YFSETQ. The germline V and J ends were trimmed by 2 bases and 0 bases, with 12 bases remaining between them. In DNA, the CDR3 is TGCGCCAGCAGCTTACAGGGTCCCAGCTCTGGAAACACCATATATTTT. Translating gives CASSLQGPSSGNTIYF.

The chain couples TRBV10-3 to TRBJ2-3, with D unresolved. The CDR3 is 14 residues long. Germline loops: CDR1 ENHRY, CDR2 SYGVKD. V was shortened by 2 bases and J by 7 bases, with 13 bases between the two germline ends. The CDR3: CAISELTDENTQYF. As DNA, the CDR3 is TGTGCCATCAGTGAGCTCACAGACGAGAATACGCAGTATTTT.

V usage is TRBV9 and J usage is TRBJ1-2; the D is unclear. The germline gives CDR1 SGDLS, CDR2 YYNGEE. The CDR3 has 13 amino acids. V dropped 0 bases and J dropped 8 bases, with 11 bases sitting between them. CDR3: CASSVDGRVGYTF. The DNA for the CDR3 is TGTGCCAGCAGCGTAGATGGGCGTGTAGGCTACACCTTC.

The chain carries TRBV7-9 and TRBJ2-6; D may be TRBD2 (6 bases). The CDR3 consists of 17 residues. Germline CDR1 and CDR2: SEHNR and FQNEAQ (reference sequence). Trimming shortened V by 6 bases and J by 0 bases, and 15 bases separated the two germline ends. This CDR3 is CASSIHGTYSGANVLTF. The CDR3 nucleotides read TGTGCCAGCAGTATCCATGGGACTTACTCTGGGGCCAACGTCCTGACTTTC.

The CDR3 protein is CASGRQGQLNTEAFF. Here the CDR3 DNA reads TGTGCCAGTGGCAGACAGGGCCAATTGAACACTGAAGCTTTCTTT. This chain connects TRBV19 to TRBJ1-1; 7 bases align to TRBD1. CDR3 length: 15 residues. V lost 8 bases and J lost 0; bases outside the gene matches: 9. Germline CDR1 LNHDA, CDR2 SQIVND (reference sequence).

This rearrangement joins TRBV5-1 to TRBJ2-6, with 7 bases matching TRBD1. The CDR3 is 18 residues long. Germline V gene data show CDR1 as SGHRS and CDR2 as YFSETQ. Trimming at V came to 4 bases and at J to 0 bases, leaving 10 bases not matched to a gene. The CDR3 bases are TGCGCCAGCAGCACCCAGGACAGGACCCTCTCTGGGGCCAACGTCCTGACTTTC. Protein sequence: CASSTQDRTLSGANVLTF.

The chain has TRBV11-3 and TRBJ1-1; D gene unclear. Trimming took off 0 bases at V and 5 bases at J, with 10 bases between the two ends. This CDR3 comprises 14 residues. Per germline, CDR1 SGHNT and CDR2 YENEEA. The CDR3: CASSLDPGNTEAFF. The CDR3 DNA reads TGTGCCAGCAGCTTAGATCCGGGGAATACTGAAGCTTTCTTT.

The chain joins TRBV29-1 to TRBJ1-2; D not certain. Between the trimmed V and J ends, which lost 0 bases and 8 bases, there was a span of 16 bases. The CDR3 extends over 14 amino acids. CDR1 and CDR2 from the germline V gene are SQVTM and ANQGSEA. In DNA, the CDR3 is TGCAGCGTTGAAGAGGCCCGCGGGGAGCGCGGCTACACCTTC. Encoded protein: CSVEEARGERGYTF.

This chain uses TRBV9 with TRBJ2-1; tentatively, D is TRBD1 (6 bases). Trimming removed 4 bases at V and 2 bases at J, with 16 bases between. The CDR3 runs to 16 residues. The germline gives CDR1 SGDLS, CDR2 YYNGEE. CDR3 nucleotides: TGTGCCAGCAGCCATAGGACAGAGGCTACCTACAATGAGCAGTTCTTC. Its protein product is CASSHRTEATYNEQFF.

V is TRBV28 and J is TRBJ2-7, with TRBD2 as a possible D gene (7 bases). Per germline, CDR1 MDHEN and CDR2 SYDVKM. V lost 5 bases and J 7 bases, leaving 24 bases between the germline ends. The CDR3 has 16 amino acids. For the CDR3, the DNA is TGTGCCAGCAGTCTCCCGGCCCCGGGGGGCTTTGGGGAGCAGTACTTC. It translates to CASSLPAPGGFGEQYF. Variable domain in full (rest from reference TRBV28 and TRBJ2-7): DVKVTQSSRYLVKRTGEKVFLECVQDMDHENMFWYRQDPGLGLRLIYFSYDVKMKEKGDIPEGYSVSREKKERFSLILESASTNQTSMYLCASSLPAPGGFGEQYFGPGTRLTVT.

The V call is TRBV5-1, the J call TRBJ1-1; D is unclear. V dropped 1 base and J dropped 1 base, with 8 bases sitting between them. Germline V gene sequence: CDR1 SGHRS, CDR2 YFSETQ. The CDR3 sequence is 14 residues long. CDR3 amino acids: CASSLRPGNTEAFF. Written as DNA, the CDR3 is TGCGCCAGCAGCTTGCGTCCCGGGAACACTGAAGCTTTCTTT.

In its sample, this clone was seen once. This chain connects TRBV5-1 to TRBJ2-5; 12 bases match TRBD1. The J segment lost 5 bases and the V segment lost 4 bases, leaving 9 bases of the junction unmatched. Germline CDR1 reads SGHRS; CDR2 reads YFSETQ. The CDR3 is 16 residues long. CDR3 in amino acids: CASSPTGQGAFETQYF. The CDR3 DNA reads TGCGCCAGCAGCCCAACGGGACAGGGGGCTTTTGAGACCCAGTACTTC.